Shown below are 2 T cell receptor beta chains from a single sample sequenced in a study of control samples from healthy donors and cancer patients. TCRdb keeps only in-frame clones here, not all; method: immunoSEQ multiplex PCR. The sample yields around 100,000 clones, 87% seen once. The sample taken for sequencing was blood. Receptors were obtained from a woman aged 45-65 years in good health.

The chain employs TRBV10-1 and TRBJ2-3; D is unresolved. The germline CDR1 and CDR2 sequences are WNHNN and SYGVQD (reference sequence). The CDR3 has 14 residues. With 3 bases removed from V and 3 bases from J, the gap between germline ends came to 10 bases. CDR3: CASSDQVRTDTQYF. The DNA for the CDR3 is TGCGCCAGCAGTGACCAGGTCAGGACAGATACGCAGTATTTT.

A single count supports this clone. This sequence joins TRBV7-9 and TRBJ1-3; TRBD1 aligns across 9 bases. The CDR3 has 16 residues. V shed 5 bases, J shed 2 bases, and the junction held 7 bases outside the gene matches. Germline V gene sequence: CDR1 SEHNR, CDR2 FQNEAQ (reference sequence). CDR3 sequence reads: CASSALWTGAGNTIYF. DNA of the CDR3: TGTGCCAGCAGCGCTCTATGGACAGGGGCTGGAAACACCATATATTTT.